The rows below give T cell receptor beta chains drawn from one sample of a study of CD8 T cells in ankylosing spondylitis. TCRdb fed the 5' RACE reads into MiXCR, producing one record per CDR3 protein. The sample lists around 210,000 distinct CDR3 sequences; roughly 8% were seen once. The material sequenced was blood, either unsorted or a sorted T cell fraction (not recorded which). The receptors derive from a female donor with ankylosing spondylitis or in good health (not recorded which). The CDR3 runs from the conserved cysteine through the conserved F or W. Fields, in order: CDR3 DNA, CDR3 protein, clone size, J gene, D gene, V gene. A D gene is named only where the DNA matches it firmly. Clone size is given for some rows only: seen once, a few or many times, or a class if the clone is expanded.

CDR3 DNA: TGCGCCAGCGCCGAAGGAGGGGGTTATTACAATGAGCAGTTCTTC
CDR3 protein: CASAEGGGYYNEQFF
clone size: many
J gene: TRBJ2-1
D gene: .
V gene: TRBV5-1

CDR3 DNA: TGTGCTAGCAGCCACTTAGCGGGAGGGAAGGAGACCCAGTACTTC
CDR3 protein: CASSHLAGGKETQYF
clone size: few
J gene: TRBJ2-5
D gene: TRBD2
V gene: TRBV7-7

CDR3 DNA: TGCAGTGCTGGCAAGCCTTCTCACTTC
CDR3 protein: CSAGKPSHF
clone size: many
J gene: TRBJ1-2
D gene: .
V gene: TRBV20-1

CDR3 DNA: TGCAGCGTCGCGGAGAACTCTGGGGCCAACGTCCTGACTTTC
CDR3 protein: CSVAENSGANVLTF
clone size: many
J gene: TRBJ2-6
D gene: .
V gene: TRBV29-1

CDR3 DNA: TGCAGTGCTAGACTAGGACAGGGGGTTTCAAGTGAAGCTTTCTTT
CDR3 protein: CSARLGQGVSSEAFF
clone size: .
J gene: TRBJ1-1
D gene: TRBD1
V gene: TRBV20-1

CDR3 DNA: TGTGCCAGCAGTGATCCCATAAATGGGGTGAAGAACACTGAAGCTTTCTTT
CDR3 protein: CASSDPINGVKNTEAFF
clone size: many
J gene: TRBJ1-1
D gene: .
V gene: TRBV2

CDR3 DNA: TGTGCCAGCAGCTTAGGACCGGGACAGTTTTTACACCACGACGGCTACACCTTC
CDR3 protein: CASSLGPGQFLHHDGYTF
clone size: .
J gene: TRBJ1-2
D gene: TRBD1
V gene: TRBV11-2

CDR3 DNA: TGTGCCAGCAGTTACCTCCCCGGCAGGAGAACTTACGAGCAGTACTTC
CDR3 protein: CASSYLPGRRTYEQYF
clone size: many
J gene: TRBJ2-7
D gene: .
V gene: TRBV6-5

CDR3 DNA: TGCAGTGCTGGGGGACGGTATGGCTACACCTTC
CDR3 protein: CSAGGRYGYTF
clone size: many
J gene: TRBJ1-2
D gene: .
V gene: TRBV20-1

CDR3 DNA: TGTGCCACCAGCAGTCCGGGGCGGGAGGGCCTCTACGAGCAGTACTTC
CDR3 protein: CATSSPGREGLYEQYF
clone size: many
J gene: TRBJ2-7
D gene: TRBD2
V gene: TRBV15

CDR3 DNA: TGTGCCAGCAGCCCTCCCGACAGGGTGAACACTGAAGCTTTCTTT
CDR3 protein: CASSPPDRVNTEAFF
clone size: .
J gene: TRBJ1-1
D gene: TRBD1
V gene: TRBV28

CDR3 DNA: TGTGCCTCGAAGGCGGGCGGGTTGGATGAGCAGTTCTTC
CDR3 protein: CASKAGGLDEQFF
clone size: many
J gene: TRBJ2-1
D gene: .
V gene: TRBV6-1

CDR3 DNA: TGTGCCAGCAGTTACAGGGGCGGGACCCAGTACTTC
CDR3 protein: CASSYRGGTQYF
clone size: many
J gene: TRBJ2-5
D gene: .
V gene: TRBV6-5

CDR3 DNA: TGCAGTGCTAGAGATCGACAGGGAGACGAGCAGTACTTC
CDR3 protein: CSARDRQGDEQYF
clone size: many
J gene: TRBJ2-7
D gene: TRBD1
V gene: TRBV20-1

CDR3 DNA: TGTGCCAGCAGTTCCGGGACAGTAAGCTTATCCAATGAGCAGTTCTTC
CDR3 protein: CASSSGTVSLSNEQFF
clone size: many
J gene: TRBJ2-1
D gene: TRBD1
V gene: TRBV2

CDR3 DNA: TGTGCTAGTGGAGACAGGGTGGAAGCCAAAAACATTCAGTACTTC
CDR3 protein: CASGDRVEAKNIQYF
clone size: many
J gene: TRBJ2-4
D gene: TRBD1
V gene: TRBV12-5

CDR3 DNA: TGTGCCACCAGTGGGATAAGGACTAGCGGACACCGGGGAGAGCTGTTTTTT
CDR3 protein: CATSGIRTSGHRGELFF
clone size: few
J gene: TRBJ2-2
D gene: TRBD2
V gene: TRBV24-1

CDR3 DNA: TGCAGCGTCGGAGTCCCGGGACTAGGGAGTAATGCAGATACGCAGTATTTT
CDR3 protein: CSVGVPGLGSNADTQYF
clone size: .
J gene: TRBJ2-3
D gene: TRBD2
V gene: TRBV29-1

CDR3 DNA: TGTGCCAGCAGTTACGAGGGCTCCTACAATGAGCAGTTCTTC
CDR3 protein: CASSYEGSYNEQFF
clone size: few
J gene: TRBJ2-1
D gene: .
V gene: TRBV6-6

CDR3 DNA: TGCAGTGCTGCGGGACAGAATAATTCACCCCTCCACTTT
CDR3 protein: CSAAGQNNSPLHF
clone size: few
J gene: TRBJ1-6
D gene: TRBD1
V gene: TRBV20-1

CDR3 DNA: TGTGCCAGCAGCTTAGCGTCGGGGACAGGTTCGGTTCAGTACTTC
CDR3 protein: CASSLASGTGSVQYF
clone size: many
J gene: TRBJ2-4
D gene: TRBD1
V gene: TRBV7-2

CDR3 DNA: TGTGCCAGCAGTTACGTTTCCGGTCCCCTCACTGAAGCTTTCTTT
CDR3 protein: CASSYVSGPLTEAFF
clone size: many
J gene: TRBJ1-1
D gene: .
V gene: TRBV6-5

CDR3 DNA: TGTGCCAGCCATCCGGGAGGGGACACCGGGGAGCTGTTTTTT
CDR3 protein: CASHPGGDTGELFF
clone size: many
J gene: TRBJ2-2
D gene: TRBD2
V gene: TRBV7-2

CDR3 DNA: TGTGCCATCCAACGTCCCACCGGGGAGCTGTTTTTT
CDR3 protein: CAIQRPTGELFF
clone size: many
J gene: TRBJ2-2
D gene: .
V gene: TRBV27

CDR3 DNA: TGCGCCAGCAGCTTGGGGGACTTAGGCAATGAGCAGTTCTTC
CDR3 protein: CASSLGDLGNEQFF
clone size: many
J gene: TRBJ2-1
D gene: .
V gene: TRBV5-1

CDR3 DNA: TGTGCCAGCAGTTTACTACGGAAGGATACGCAGTATTTT
CDR3 protein: CASSLLRKDTQYF
clone size: many
J gene: TRBJ2-3
D gene: .
V gene: TRBV12-3/TRBV12-4

CDR3 DNA: TGCGTCAGCAGTCAATCGCCGGTCCTCGGGGACAGCACAGATACGCAGTATTTT
CDR3 protein: CVSSQSPVLGDSTDTQYF
clone size: .
J gene: TRBJ2-3
D gene: .
V gene: TRBV23-1

CDR3 DNA: TGTGCCAGTAGTAGGGGCGGGGTCGTGAGCGGGGAGCTGTTTTTT
CDR3 protein: CASSRGGVVSGELFF
clone size: few
J gene: TRBJ2-2
D gene: .
V gene: TRBV19

CDR3 DNA: TGTGCCAGTACTCCCGTCAATACGAACACTGAAGCTTTCTTT
CDR3 protein: CASTPVNTNTEAFF
clone size: few
J gene: TRBJ1-1
D gene: .
V gene: TRBV19

CDR3 DNA: TGTGCCAGCAGCCAGGGCGGGGAGCTGTTTTTT
CDR3 protein: CASSQGGELFF
clone size: many
J gene: TRBJ2-2
D gene: .
V gene: TRBV3-1

CDR3 DNA: TGTGCCAGCAGCCTCCTTGGGATTTCACCCCTCCACTTT
CDR3 protein: CASSLLGISPLHF
clone size: many
J gene: TRBJ1-6
D gene: .
V gene: TRBV6-5